This T cell receptor beta chain was profiled in a study of shared clonotypes between healthy human individuals. Study in general: Samples came from a couple of female and a few male donors aged 18 to 49.

In this sample, this clone turned up once. Germline V gene sequence: CDR1 SQVTM, CDR2 ANQGSEA. V lost 6 bases to trimming and J lost 5 bases, with 19 bases between them. The length of the CDR3 is 14 residues. The method was immunoSEQ multiplex PCR; TCRdb's version includes in-frame clones alone and lacks a portion of them. The table has about 2.3 million clones, roughly 93% seen once. Source material: naive CD4+ T cells from PBMCs. Subset noted: CD45RA+ positively selected. The chain joins TRBV29-1 to TRBJ2-5; D assignment may be TRBD1 or TRBD2 (5 bases each). The clonotype originates from a man aged 18 to 29 in good health. Some clones in this sample may be carry-over from other donors' samples. Here the CDR3 reads CSVAGTIILETQYF. As DNA, the CDR3 is TGCAGCGTCGCCGGGACCATAATTTTGGAGACCCAGTACTTC.